This is a list of T cell receptor beta chains from one sample in a study of OX40 agonist ivuxolimab in advanced cancers. Data came from immunoSEQ multiplex PCR; TCRdb stores just in-frame clones and leaves some out. The sample holds tens of thousands of clones, roughly 85% seen once. This sample comprised CD4+ or CD8+ T cells sorted from blood, obtained in a trial of the OX40 agonist ivuxolimab. These receptors originate from an adult with an advanced solid tumor such as melanoma, head and neck, liver or kidney cancer. The CDR3 runs from the conserved cysteine through the conserved F or W. The D gene is left open where the match is weak. Expanded clones are given a class, and other clones once, few, many or no size at all.

d_gene	v_gene	abundance	j_gene	CDR3aa	CDR3nt
.	TRBV9	.	TRBJ2-1	CASSRVSYNEQFF	TGTGCCAGCTCCCGGGTCTCCTACAATGAGCAGTTCTTC
.	TRBV30	.	TRBJ1-5	CAWAGGGNQPQHF	TGTGCCTGGGCCGGGGGTGGCAATCAGCCCCAGCATTTT
.	TRBV28	.	TRBJ2-1	CASSGGAGYAARQFF	TGTGCCAGCAGTGGGGGAGCGGGCTACGCTGCTCGGCAGTTCTTC
TRBD1	TRBV4-1	.	TRBJ2-7	CASSNPGQGTWKYF	TGCGCCAGCAGCAACCCGGGACAGGGAACCTGGAAGTACTTC
.	TRBV5-1	few	TRBJ2-7	CASSKALGRASEQYF	TGCGCCAGCAGCAAGGCCCTGGGCCGGGCGAGCGAGCAGTACTTC
.	TRBV4-1	.	TRBJ2-5	CASSQVLGGTQYF	TGCGCCAGCAGCCAAGTACTGGGTGGGACCCAGTACTTC
.	TRBV15	.	TRBJ2-7	CATLDTARDEQYF	TGTGCCACCTTAGACACCGCGAGGGACGAGCAGTACTTC
.	TRBV6-4	.	TRBJ1-6	CASSDEDNSPLHF	TGTGCCAGCAGTGATGAGGATAATTCACCCCTCCACTTT
.	TRBV6-5	.	TRBJ2-3	CASSYSAVYNTDTQYF	TGTGCCAGCAGTTACTCGGCAGTTTATAACACAGATACGCAGTATTTT
TRBD1	TRBV5-1	.	TRBJ2-7	CASSVWAQGATYYEQYF	TGCGCCAGCAGCGTCTGGGCCCAGGGGGCTACTTACTACGAGCAGTACTTC
TRBD1	TRBV9	few	TRBJ2-3	CASSVGTGSTDTQYF	TGTGCCAGCAGCGTAGGGACAGGTAGCACAGATACGCAGTATTTT
.	TRBV18	.	TRBJ1-1	CASSPSGVSEAFF	TGTGCCAGCTCACCCTCGGGGGTTTCTGAAGCTTTCTTT
.	TRBV18	.	TRBJ2-3	CASSPVLGTDTQYF	TGTGCCAGCTCACCCGTCTTGGGTACAGATACGCAGTATTTT
TRBD2	TRBV5-1	.	TRBJ2-7	CASSLATLATHSYEQYF	TGCGCCAGCAGCTTGGCCACACTAGCGACTCACTCCTACGAGCAGTACTTC
.	TRBV28	.	TRBJ2-7	CASSPRSSYYEQYF	TGTGCCAGCAGTCCCCGCTCTTCATACTACGAGCAGTACTTC
TRBD2	TRBV10-3	.	TRBJ2-5	CAISGGGTSGGVGGTQYF	TGTGCCATCAGTGGCGGCGGGACTAGCGGGGGGGTTGGAGGGACCCAGTACTTC
TRBD1	TRBV5-4	.	TRBJ2-7	CASSLVGTGTLEQYF	TGTGCCAGCAGCTTGGTGGGGACAGGGACATTAGAGCAGTACTTC
.	TRBV19	.	TRBJ2-3	CASKGGTDTQYF	TGTGCCAGTAAAGGAGGCACAGATACGCAGTATTTT
TRBD2	TRBV27	.	TRBJ2-5	CASRTSGRETQYF	TGTGCCAGCAGAACTAGCGGGCGGGAGACCCAGTACTTC
.	TRBV27	.	TRBJ2-3	CASRQEDTQYF	TGTGCCAGCAGACAAGAAGATACGCAGTATTTT
TRBD2	TRBV9	few	TRBJ2-2	CASSAESSGRAYGELFF	TGTGCCAGCAGCGCCGAGAGTAGCGGGAGGGCCTACGGGGAGCTGTTTTTT
.	TRBV28	once	TRBJ2-2	CASRARANTGELFF	TGTGCCAGCAGAGCCAGGGCGAACACCGGGGAGCTGTTTTTT
TRBD1	TRBV7-9	.	TRBJ2-2	CASSFDRAFATGELFF	TGTGCCAGCAGCTTTGACAGGGCTTTTGCCACCGGGGAGCTGTTTTTT
.	TRBV9	.	TRBJ1-2	CASSEGPANYGYTF	TGTGCCAGCAGCGAAGGTCCAGCAAACTATGGCTACACCTTC
.	TRBV6-5	.	TRBJ1-4	CASSFSVGSNEKLFF	TGTGCCAGCAGTTTTTCTGTGGGGAGTAATGAAAAACTGTTTTTT
.	TRBV15	.	TRBJ2-7	CATSRGGGSYEQYF	TGTGCCACCAGCAGAGGGGGCGGGTCCTACGAGCAGTACTTC
.	TRBV5-4	.	TRBJ1-2	CASSLGGSGYGYTF	TGTGCCAGCAGCTTGGGGGGGTCCGGCTATGGCTACACCTTC
TRBD1	TRBV10-3	.	TRBJ1-5	CASKTGTDNQPQHF	TGTGCCAGCAAGACCGGGACAGATAATCAGCCCCAGCATTTT
TRBD1	TRBV28	.	TRBJ2-7	CASSFGEGGPYEQYF	TGTGCCAGCAGTTTTGGGGAAGGGGGCCCCTACGAGCAGTACTTC
.	TRBV19	once	TRBJ1-2	CASSIGQTYGYTF	TGTGCCAGTAGTATCGGGCAGACTTATGGCTACACCTTC
TRBD1	TRBV18	.	TRBJ2-5	CASSPGQAETQYF	TGTGCCAGCTCACCGGGACAGGCAGAGACCCAGTACTTC
.	TRBV11-2	.	TRBJ1-1	CASSPWGQSTEAFF	TGTGCCAGCAGCCCGTGGGGGCAGAGCACTGAAGCTTTCTTT
.	TRBV18	.	TRBJ2-7	CASSPSLGGDYEQYF	TGTGCCAGCTCACCCAGTTTGGGGGGCGACTACGAGCAGTACTTC
TRBD1	TRBV19	once	TRBJ2-7	CASSGWTGEQYF	TGTGCCAGTAGTGGTTGGACAGGAGAGCAGTACTTC
TRBD2	TRBV18	.	TRBJ2-2	CASSPREAGTGELFF	TGTGCCAGCTCACCTCGGGAGGCAGGCACCGGGGAGCTGTTTTTT
.	TRBV30	.	TRBJ1-1	CAGAGDTEAFF	TGTGCCGGCGCGGGGGACACTGAAGCTTTCTTT
TRBD2	TRBV19	.	TRBJ2-1	CASSKTSGAVGDEQFF	TGTGCCAGTAGTAAGACTAGCGGGGCAGTAGGGGATGAGCAGTTCTTC
.	TRBV28	.	TRBJ1-3	CASTGLVGNTIYF	TGTGCCAGCACCGGTCTCGTCGGAAACACCATATATTTT
TRBD2	TRBV14	.	TRBJ2-1	CASRSTSGSYNEQFF	TGTGCCAGCAGATCTACTAGCGGGAGTTACAATGAGCAGTTCTTC
TRBD1	TRBV6-1	.	TRBJ1-2	CASSRQGTFYGYTF	TGTGCCAGCAGTAGACAGGGAACATTCTATGGCTACACCTTC
.	TRBV2	.	TRBJ1-5	CASSAIGRALVRQPQHF	TGTGCCAGCAGTGCCATTGGCAGAGCCCTGGTGAGGCAGCCCCAGCATTTT
.	TRBV5-1	few	TRBJ1-6	CASGTGAFNSPLHF	TGCGCCAGCGGGACCGGGGCCTTTAATTCACCCCTCCACTTT
.	TRBV4-2	.	TRBJ2-2	CASSVGREFGELFF	TGTGCCAGCAGCGTGGGCAGGGAGTTCGGGGAGCTGTTTTTT
.	TRBV5-6	.	TRBJ2-6	CASSRSMSSSGANVLTF	TGTGCCAGCAGCAGGAGTATGTCGAGCTCTGGGGCCAACGTCCTGACTTTC
TRBD1	TRBV6-1	.	TRBJ1-4	CASSADRGAEKLFF	TGTGCCAGCAGTGCTGACAGGGGAGCCGAAAAACTGTTTTTT
.	TRBV5-1	.	TRBJ2-3	CASSFSRQDADTQYF	TGCGCCAGCAGCTTCTCAAGACAGGACGCAGATACGCAGTATTTT
.	TRBV7-2	.	TRBJ1-2	CASSLTGWGGYTF	TGTGCCAGCAGCTTAACAGGGTGGGGTGGCTACACCTTC
.	TRBV5-1	.	TRBJ2-3	CASSLVPSGTDTQYF	TGCGCCAGCAGCTTGGTGCCTTCTGGCACAGATACGCAGTATTTT
.	TRBV14	.	TRBJ1-3	CASSRVSGNTIYF	TGTGCCAGCAGTAGGGTCTCTGGAAACACCATATATTTT
.	TRBV5-6	once	TRBJ2-1	CASSLDRSSYNEQFF	TGTGCCAGCAGCTTGGACAGGAGCTCCTACAATGAGCAGTTCTTC
.	TRBV5-1	.	TRBJ2-5	CASSSLAGLSQETQYF	TGCGCCAGCAGCTCCCTGGCAGGGCTCAGCCAAGAGACCCAGTACTTC
TRBD1	TRBV6-5	.	TRBJ1-1	CASSIQGTNTEAFF	TGTGCCAGCAGCATACAGGGGACGAACACTGAAGCTTTCTTT
.	TRBV18	.	TRBJ1-2	CASSPTPGGGTGYGYTF	TGTGCCAGCTCACCGACCCCAGGCGGGGGCACCGGCTATGGCTACACCTTC
TRBD2	TRBV4-2	.	TRBJ2-1	CASSRTGTTNNNEQFF	TGTGCCAGCAGCCGAACCGGGACTACCAACAACAATGAGCAGTTCTTC
TRBD2	TRBV4-1	.	TRBJ2-4	CASSQLAGIAKNIQYF	TGCGCCAGCAGCCAACTAGCGGGGATAGCCAAAAACATTCAGTACTTC
.	TRBV7-8	.	TRBJ1-5	CASSPFQGDQPQHF	TGTGCCAGCAGCCCGTTCCAGGGAGATCAGCCCCAGCATTTT
TRBD2	TRBV2	.	TRBJ2-3	CASTREGGRPTDTQYF	TGTGCCAGCACCAGAGAGGGCGGGAGACCCACAGATACGCAGTATTTT
TRBD1	TRBV30	few	TRBJ1-5	CAWTSGTGLNQPQHF	TGTGCCTGGACGTCCGGGACAGGGCTCAATCAGCCCCAGCATTTT